These 2 T cell receptor beta chains were all obtained from the same sample, sequenced in a study of vaccination and CD4 T cells after COVID-19. For these receptors, no antigen is known. Specified treatment: roughly 11-day PBMC culture with coronavirus spike peptide pools or control peptides (ViraFEST assay). Sequenced with the Oncomine TCR Beta short-read assay was DNA taken from cultured CD4+ T cells. TCRdb processed the PCR reads anew with MiXCR; each CDR3 protein has one entry. The sample carries fewer than 30,000 distinct CDR3 sequences, less than 60% recorded once. Sample: CD4+ T cells from blood, cultured in vitro, taken before SARS-CoV-2 vaccination. These receptors all come from a human donor who received a COVID-19 vaccine.

This clonotype was seen more than once but under ten times. The V and J genes are TRBV24-1 and TRBJ2-5, with a tentative D call TRBD1 (6 bases). The CDR3 is 14 residues long. The germline CDR1 and CDR2 sequences are KGHDR and SFDVKD. V was pared by 1 base and J by 2 bases, with 7 bases between. The DNA for the CDR3 is TGTGCCACCAGTGATTTAGGGGGACAAGAGACCCAGTACTTC. It translates to CATSDLGGQETQYF.

This clonotype has a handful of counts. V usage is TRBV2 and J usage is TRBJ1-2, with a tentative D call TRBD1 (5 bases). The V gene lost 6 bases and the J gene lost 2 bases, with 10 bases spanning the gap. This CDR3 region has 13 residues. The germline V gene encodes CDR1 SNHLY and CDR2 FYNNEI. The CDR3 bases are TGTGCCAGCAGGGGACTCGCAAACTATGGCTACACCTTC. Encoded protein: CASRGLANYGYTF.